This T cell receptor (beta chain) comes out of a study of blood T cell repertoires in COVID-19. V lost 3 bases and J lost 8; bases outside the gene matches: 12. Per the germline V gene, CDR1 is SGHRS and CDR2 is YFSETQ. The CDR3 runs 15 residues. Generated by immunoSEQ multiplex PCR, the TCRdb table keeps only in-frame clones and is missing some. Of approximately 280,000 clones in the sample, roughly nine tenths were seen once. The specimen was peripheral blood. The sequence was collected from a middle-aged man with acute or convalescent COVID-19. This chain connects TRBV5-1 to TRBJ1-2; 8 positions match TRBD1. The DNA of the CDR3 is TGCGCCAGCAGCTATGGGACAGGAGGGTCTGTCGGCTACACCTTC. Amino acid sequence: CASSYGTGGSVGYTF.